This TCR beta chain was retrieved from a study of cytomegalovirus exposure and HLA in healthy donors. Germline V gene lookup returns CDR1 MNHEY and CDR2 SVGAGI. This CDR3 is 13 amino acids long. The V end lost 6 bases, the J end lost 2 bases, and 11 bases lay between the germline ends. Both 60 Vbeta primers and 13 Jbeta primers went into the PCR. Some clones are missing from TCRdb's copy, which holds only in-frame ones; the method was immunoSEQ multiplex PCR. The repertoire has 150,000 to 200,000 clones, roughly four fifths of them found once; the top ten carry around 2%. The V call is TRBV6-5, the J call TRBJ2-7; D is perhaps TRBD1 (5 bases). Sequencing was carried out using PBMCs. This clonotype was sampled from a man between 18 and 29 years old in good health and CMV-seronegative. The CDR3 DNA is TGTGCCAGCAGCCGCCGACAGACCTACGAGCAGTACTTC. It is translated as CASSRRQTYEQYF.